The T cell receptor beta chain under discussion was sequenced for a study of cytomegalovirus exposure and HLA in healthy donors. Study-wide context: Earlier results showed 90 million to 130 million unique TCR beta sequences derived from about 179 million T cells.

CDR3 length equals 15 residues. Germline V lookup: CDR1 SGHNT, CDR2 YYREEE (reference sequence). V dropped 1 base and J dropped 1; count of bases not matched to a gene: 1. The study ran its PCR with 60 Vbeta and 13 Jbeta primers. The assay was immunoSEQ multiplex PCR, and TCRdb's table has in-frame clones only and misses some. This table has about 75,000 clones, roughly 82% appearing once. Despite likely unrecorded immune exposures, the donors were nominally healthy at the time of sampling. Worth noting for this clone: The antigen remains undetermined.

Whole-study results and caveats: In a later analysis, about 17,000 TCR beta sequences were associated with HLA alleles at 0.05 false discovery rate.

The chain employs TRBV5-4 and TRBJ2-7; 11 bases align to TRBD2. The sequence was collected from a man between 18 and 35 years old in good health and CMV-seronegative. Specimen: PBMCs. CDR3 sequence reads: CASSLRLAGSYEQYF. CDR3 nucleotides: TGTGCCAGCAGCTTGCGACTAGCGGGATCCTACGAGCAGTACTTC.